The rows below give T cell receptor beta chains drawn from one sample of a study of T cells expressing NK-cell markers. From the 5' RACE reads, TCRdb lists one entry per CDR3 protein and no DNA. There are 500,000 to 600,000 distinct CDR3 sequences in the sample, with 3% to 4.5% held by the top ten. Sequencing was carried out using blood T cells: a sorted CD56 or NKG2C T cell subset, CD4+ or CD8+ T cells, or bulk PBMC T cells (not recorded which). The receptors stem from a man between 18 and 35 years old in good health. The CDR3 runs from the conserved cysteine through the conserved F or W. Fields, in order: V gene, J gene, CDR3 protein.

TRBV10-3,TRBJ2-4,CAISEAEVRVTKNIQYF
TRBV6-5,TRBJ2-1,CASSYRGHPNEQFF
TRBV24-1,TRBJ1-5,CATSDAAYSNQPQHF
TRBV11-3,TRBJ2-7,CASSSGPSGTWVRPYEQYF
TRBV20-1,TRBJ2-6,CSARDSDGSPNVLTF
TRBV7-2,TRBJ2-1,CASRRERGSNEQFF
TRBV12-3/TRBV12-4,TRBJ2-2,CASRGLAGRTGELFF
TRBV20-1,TRBJ2-3,CSARPHGSGRQDTQYF
TRBV7-9,TRBJ2-7,CASSLTQTAREQYF
TRBV11-2,TRBJ2-5,CASSLFDRGAIETQYF
TRBV29-1,TRBJ1-1,CSARGGMTEAFF
TRBV30,TRBJ2-1,CAWSVPWGQFF
TRBV3-1,TRBJ2-1,CASSPTLAGGSYNEQFF
TRBV15,TRBJ2-2,CATSRWTNTGELFF
TRBV20-1,TRBJ2-5,CSASRSNQETQYF
TRBV5-1,TRBJ2-3,CASSFNQGFTDTQYF
TRBV6-2/TRBV6-3,TRBJ2-7,CASSYSFPGGSQYEQYF
TRBV28,TRBJ2-5,CASSLRTGWGLETQYF
TRBV12-3/TRBV12-4,TRBJ1-2,CASSPDRLYGYTF
TRBV28,TRBJ1-2,CASSLLIGDRGQSEGYTF
TRBV9,TRBJ2-1,CASSPTSARANEQFF
TRBV12-3/TRBV12-4,TRBJ1-2,CASRHGVSSRGSYGYTF
TRBV18,TRBJ2-5,CASSQPGEETQYF
TRBV29-1,TRBJ2-2,CSVAGRQGWSTGELFF
TRBV5-1,TRBJ2-2,CASSSRLAGGLDTGELFF
TRBV7-9,TRBJ2-1,CASSFTREQFF
TRBV30,TRBJ2-1,CAWSSGTVDNEQFF
TRBV20-1,TRBJ2-1,CSAAGTTTNEQFF
TRBV6-2/TRBV6-3,TRBJ2-1,CASRGDNSGSNEQFF
TRBV5-1,TRBJ1-4,CASSLVGGGREKLFF
TRBV7-2,TRBJ2-1,CASSPGAGQGYNEQFF
TRBV4-1,TRBJ1-3,CASSQERLIGNTIYF
TRBV20-1,TRBJ2-3,CSARYRIDTQYF
TRBV12-3/TRBV12-4,TRBJ2-4,CASSSDTAVPFFLAKNIQYF
TRBV6-5,TRBJ1-1,CASSFNRAGDTEAFF
TRBV28,TRBJ1-2,CASSRRTVISYGYTF
TRBV27,TRBJ2-2,CASMWSHRVSSPGELFF
TRBV14,TRBJ1-2,CASSQDRGAALPYGYTF
TRBV30,TRBJ2-1,CAWSFGQGNEQFF
TRBV5-5,TRBJ2-1,CASSFYQGRMDEQFF
TRBV12-3/TRBV12-4,TRBJ2-5,CACRGTPQEAQYF
TRBV6-5,TRBJ2-1,CATLEPGQGLSEQFF
TRBV20-1,TRBJ2-5,CSASSSGHFQETQYF
TRBV4-3,TRBJ2-6,CASSQGIQGAGANVLTF
TRBV14,TRBJ2-1,CASSQGLALQEQFF
TRBV6-1,TRBJ1-1,CASNGGANLNTEAFF